The 10 T cell receptor beta chains below all came from one sample that was sequenced in a study of blood T cell repertoires in COVID-19. Profiling relied on immunoSEQ multiplex PCR, and the TCRdb table lists in-frame clones only, not all of them. The sample includes 200,000 to 250,000 clones, about 84% of them seen just once. What was sequenced was PBMCs or T cells enriched from blood (not recorded which). These receptors came from a woman aged 45-65 years who had recovered from COVID-19.

The chain couples TRBV27 to TRBJ1-1; tentatively, D is TRBD1 (5 bases). The V gene's germline CDR1 is MNHEY and CDR2 SMNVEV (reference sequence). CDR3 length equals 15 residues. V dropped 0 bases and J dropped 1 base, with 9 bases sitting between them. CDR3 bases: TGTGCCAGCAGTTTATCGTACACAGGGAACACTGAAGCTTTCTTT. This gives the protein CASSLSYTGNTEAFF.

This clone showed up just a few times. This rearrangement joins TRBV27 to TRBJ2-7; 9 nucleotides align to TRBD2. This CDR3 contains 15 residues. Germline values: CDR1 MNHEY, CDR2 SMNVEV (reference sequence). Trimming cost V 3 bases and J 0 bases; bases outside gene matches: 3. This CDR3 is CASSFLAGNSYEQYF. Written as DNA, the CDR3 is TGTGCCAGCAGTTTTCTAGCGGGAAACTCCTACGAGCAGTACTTC.

This clone was observed a single time. V usage is TRBV6-5 and J usage is TRBJ1-2; TRBD1 matches at 10 bases. Germline V gives CDR1 MNHEY, CDR2 SVGAGI. This CDR3 has 14 residues. After removal of 6 bases from V and 4 bases from J, the junction contained 5 bases not matched to a gene. In DNA form, the CDR3 reads TGTGCCAGCAGGGGGACAGGGGCCCTCTATGGCTACACCTTC. It codes for CASRGTGALYGYTF.

This chain uses TRBV5-1 with TRBJ1-2; 7 bases map to TRBD1. This CDR3 comprises 13 residues. Germline loops: CDR1 SGHRS, CDR2 YFSETQ. V shed 7 bases and J 3 bases; nucleotides not matched to a gene: 6. This CDR3 is CASGGTADYGYTF. For the CDR3, the DNA is TGCGCCAGCGGGGGGACAGCTGACTATGGCTACACCTTC. Full variable domain (rest looked up from reference TRBV5-1 and TRBJ1-2): KAGVTQTPRYLIKTRGQQVTLSCSPISGHRSVSWYQQTPGQGLQFLFEYFSETQRNKGNFPGRFSGRQFSNSRSEMNVSTLELGDSALYLCASGGTADYGYTFGSGTRLTVV.

This clone has a single count. CDR3 bases: TGTGCCAGCAGCCCAACAGGGAATTCACCCCTCCACTTT. It specifies CASSPTGNSPLHF. The rearrangement links TRBV3-1 (or the pseudogene TRBV3-2) to TRBJ1-6; weak D call: TRBD1 (6 bases). The CDR3 runs to 13 residues. Trimming left V 4 bases short and J 7 bases short, with 8 bases between. Germline V gene data show CDR1 as LGHDT and CDR2 as YNNKEL (reference sequence).

As regards this clone: The junction departs from germline at one end; a sequencing error may be responsible. The chain carries TRBV7-7 and TRBJ2-7; 7 nucleotides line up with TRBD2. CDR3 length equals 17 residues. CDR1 and CDR2 from the germline V gene are SSHAT and FNYEAQ (reference sequence). CDR3 region: CASSFWQMSGAPYEQYF. In DNA form, the CDR3 reads TGTGCTAGCAGCTTCTGGCAGATGAGCGGGGCTCCCTACGAGCAGTACTTC.

The gene calls are TRBV29-1 and TRBJ2-7; TRBD2 matches at 8 bases. The CDR3 sequence is 12 residues long. V was pared by 4 bases and J by 3 bases, with 2 bases of the junction left unmatched. Germline V gives CDR1 SQVTM, CDR2 ANQGSEA. The CDR3 DNA reads as TGCAGCGTTGCGGGGGGGGACTACGAGCAGTACTTC. Its protein product is CSVAGGDYEQYF.

A single count supports this clone. This chain uses TRBV11-3 with TRBJ2-7; D is uncertain. There are 14 residues in the CDR3. The germline V gene has CDR1 SGHNT and CDR2 YENEEA. Trimming shortened V by 1 base and J by 6 bases, and 13 bases separated the two germline ends. CDR3 nucleotide sequence: TGTGCCAGCAGCTTAGTTAAAACGGTTGGCGAGCAGTACTTC. This gives the protein CASSLVKTVGEQYF.

The chain carries TRBV5-1 and TRBJ1-1; D uncertain. Germline CDR1 and CDR2: SGHRS and YFSETQ. V lost 0 bases to trimming and J lost 3 bases, with 9 bases between them. The CDR3 consists of 14 residues. The CDR3 is CASSLANRDTEAFF. CDR3 DNA sequence: TGCGCCAGCAGCTTGGCAAACCGGGACACTGAAGCTTTCTTT.

This clone was observed once. V gene TRBV6-6 combines with J gene TRBJ1-4; D unresolved. This CDR3 is built from 15 residues. Germline values: CDR1 MNHNY, CDR2 SVGAGI (reference sequence). Deletions cut 6 bases from V and 4 bases from J, with 15 bases between. CDR3 in DNA: TGTGCCAGCAGGACCGAGGGCTTGGGTAATGAAAAACTGTTTTTT. Protein: CASRTEGLGNEKLFF.